The source of this T cell receptor beta chain is a study of cytomegalovirus exposure and HLA in healthy donors (dated by TCRdb to about 2017). About the investigation overall: According to an earlier analysis of 587 of the donors, about 179 million T cells yielded 100 million or so unique TCR beta sequences and approximately 280 Gb of sequence data. Across under 500 genotyped donors of the cohort, an average of 235,054 unique TCR beta nucleotide sequences per donor were sequenced, and approximately 17% of those sequences were non-productive. Approximately 300 gigabases of sequencing data and around 85 million unique TCR sequences made up an early release that covered several hundred HLA-typed donors. An earlier analysis of around 580 of the donors used high-throughput TCR beta sequencing to judge whether each TCR beta V gene segment behaved as functional or pseudogenic. High-throughput TCR immunosequencing, statistical association of individual TCRs with disease status, and machine learning were combined to predict cytomegalovirus infection status. Typing coverage differed by locus: A, B, C, DRB1 and DQB1 were typed in roughly 629-630 donors, DQA1 in 500 to 550, DPA1 in around 600, and DPB1 in 472. In addition to the first cohort of 650 to 800 subjects, a separate validation cohort of 120 different subjects was used. To study patterns of TCR occurrence, a later analysis re-analyzed previously published TCR beta repertoires from 550 to 800 donors and added high-resolution HLA genotyping. The T cell repertoires of 666 subjects were profiled by immunosequencing and related to cytomegalovirus serostatus. The study aimed to test whether signatures of past pathogen exposure could be identified by cataloging public T cell receptors. Genome-wide SNP genotypes for about 65% of the roughly 670 donors were used in a later genetic analysis, which treated that subset as a discovery cohort. Because of strong linkage in the cohort, roughly 5 DR-DQ haplotypes were treated as single units for association and clustering. HLA typing included class I and class II loci at four-digit resolution. Donor age, sex, ethnicity and CMV serostatus were compiled together with the repertoire data. Every repertoire in the discovery cohort had been generated on one and the same sequencing platform. The later analysis used no new phenotypic data to find candidate immune exposures, relying instead on TCR beta sequences and their occurrence across donors. Among the roughly 400 genotyped donors, approximately 82% belonged to the genetic ancestry cluster associated with self-reported Caucasian donors.

About this clone: Its recognized antigen is unknown. No base-level quality is on record; no much larger clone is a single base apart.

The cohort consisted of approximately 690 healthy bone marrow donors. At the time of sampling, every cohort member was nominally healthy, though immune exposures that went unrecorded were likely present. The donor was CMV seronegative and belonged to the group of around 400 seronegative cohort members. A peripheral blood sample was provided by each donor, and peripheral blood mononuclear cells were used for TCR beta sequencing. The Qiagen DNeasy Blood Extraction Kit was used to extract genomic DNA from the blood cell samples. The library was built by means of the immunoSEQ multiplex PCR assay. For the multiplex PCR, a mixture combining 60 forward primers for TCR Vbeta segments and 13 reverse primers for TCR Jbeta segments was used. The CDR3 region of rearranged TCR beta genes was amplified from genomic DNA with a multiplex PCR assay. The amplified TCR beta libraries were sequenced on the Illumina HiSeq System as 87-base-pair reads. On the authors' methods: A later analysis tallied 75 million to 95 million unique TCR beta chains across the approximately 670 repertoires, and approximately 12 million of those chains were shared by two or more donors. To remove PCR and sequencing errors, raw reads were error-corrected and collapsed into unique sequences using a nearest-neighbor algorithm that merged closely related sequences. To assign V, D and J gene segments, CDR3 sequences were aligned to IMGT reference sequences. For a sequence to be retained, a match of at least six nucleotides to both a V gene segment and a J gene segment was required. Rearrangements were called productive when the CDR3 lacked stop codons and stayed in frame with V and J; all others were non-productive. Following IMGT convention, CDR3 was defined as the stretch from the second conserved V-encoded cysteine up to the conserved J-encoded phenylalanine. Sequences without an unambiguous match to a single V gene segment were excluded from the earlier analysis of 450 to 750 of the donors. In an earlier analysis of 450 to 750 of the donors, a V segment was called functional when productive rearrangements were above 56.7%, and segregating when the standard deviation between donors exceeded 5%. To diagnose cytomegalovirus status from the catalog of TCR beta chain sequences, a statistical classification framework was built. A later analysis assigned V and J genes by comparing TCR nucleotide sequences with IMGT/GENE-DB human TR gene sequences. In a later analysis, CDR3 sequences and most-parsimonious VDJ recombination scenarios were assigned using the TCRdist pipeline. A later analysis defined each TCR beta chain by its CDR3 amino acid sequence plus V-gene family, and excluded reads lacking a unique V-gene family. In a later analysis, 450 to 600 highly shared, low-generation-probability nucleotide sequences were removed to address suspected cross-contamination and a sequencing artifact. A later analysis calculated a clonal expansion index for each public chain from normalized within-repertoire ranks of inferred template counts. In a later analysis, generation probabilities were computed using a VDJ recombination model fitted to out-of-frame rearrangements, and the results were checked against IGoR. In a later analysis, TCR-TCR, TCR-HLA and TCR-CMV co-occurrence was scored with hypergeometric tests, and a repertoire-size bias correction was applied to TCR pairs. In a later analysis, false discovery rates were estimated by permuting HLA or CMV assignments 20 times. In a later analysis, co-occurring TCRs were grouped using DBSCAN, and TCRdist sequence similarity was added for clustering within HLA-allele-positive subsets. Repertoires with fewer than 30,000 or more than 120,000 public chains, plus five repertoires with anomalous nucleotide sharing, were excluded from co-occurrence clustering. TCRdb's version of the immuneACCESS table is confined to in-frame rearrangements and falls short of the full clone set. An unresolved V gene accounts for under half of the shortfall where checked; the remainder is of unknown origin. The V and J calls and clone size were taken over from that table, and D and trimming were inferred from the DNA. This sample holds approximately 90,000 clones; around four fifths were observed only once. The leading ten clones occupy roughly 1.9% of the sample.

What the work shows at the level of the full study, not this receptor alone: According to a later analysis, most CMV-associated TCR beta chains appeared to be HLA-restricted, and the HLA associations seemed to be driven largely by CMV exposure. Because counts were too low, 15 to 20 rarely observed V segments, including chromosome 9 orphons, were excluded from the earlier analysis of roughly 580 of the donors. The authors suggested that the approach could potentially be generalized to other disease states and immunological phenotypes. For the cohort, immune exposure information was limited to CMV serostatus. Some IMGT-functional V segments, including TRBV6-2 and TRBV6-3, could not be told apart with the 87-base-pair reads, so those segments were excluded. In a later analysis, TCR association rates were found to vary across HLA loci, with the most associated TCRs seen for DRB1 alleles and the fewest for HLA-C alleles. Cytomegalovirus status was reported to be diagnosed by the classifier with high specificity and sensitivity in both the original and validation cohorts. Specific HLA alleles were associated with 15,000 to 20,000 TCR beta sequences at a false discovery rate of 0.05 in a later analysis. Strong co-occurrence of HLA alleles, especially DR and DQ, made assigning TCR associations to individual alleles difficult. A further reported finding was that TCR beta sequences accurately predicted the HLA-A and HLA-B alleles for most subjects in the first cohort. In a later genetic analysis, a missense DCLRE1C variant was associated with V-gene and J-gene trimming of TCR beta chains, and the association was replicated in an independent cohort. In a later genetic analysis, fewer N-insertions in productive TCRs were reported among donors in an Asian-associated ancestry cluster than the roughly 670-donor mean. Because HLA typing was missing for some donors at each locus, association tests included only the typed subset. A cluster of highly shared sequence variants was judged likely to be a technical artifact of the sequencing pipeline. According to a later analysis, parvovirus B19, influenza, CMV and Epstein-Barr virus appeared linked to several top co-occurrence clusters. Sequencing depth was assumed to be roughly uniform across donors in the presence/absence analyses, though that assumption may not hold. The cohort was sequenced for TCR beta chains only, and without alpha or paired-chain data the features that could be detected were limited. Correlated functional status among segregating V segments might reflect linkage disequilibrium, but an unknown experimental factor could not be ruled out. A total of some 180 TCR beta chains were listed by the study as associated with cytomegalovirus. A few of the identified cytomegalovirus-associated TCR beta chains were confirmed in vitro to be specific for cytomegalovirus antigens. Across donors, most TCR sequences were observed very rarely, whereas some public TCRs were present in many individuals. In an earlier analysis of around 600 of the donors, most TCR beta V segments were observed in productive rearrangements about 90% or about 30% of the time, broadly matching IMGT annotations. A later analysis found that HLA-associated TCR beta chains were more clonally expanded and had lower generation probabilities than equally common non-associated chains.

Based on the germline V gene, the CDR1 and CDR2 sequences are MNHEY and SVGAGI. Trimming accounts for 2 bases at V and 5 bases at J, while the number of junction bases matched to no gene is 0. Its CDR3 holds 13 amino acids, cysteine through phenylalanine. The only DNA kept is the CDR3, 39 bases in frame from the first base. The V and J segments used are TRBV6-5 and TRBJ1-5; TRBD1 agrees with 7 junctional bases. The sequence was collected from a boy between 10 and 17 years old in good health and CMV-seronegative. Material: PBMCs. The bases read TGTGCCAGCAGTTACGACAGGGATCAGCCCCAGCATTTT. Translation gives CASSYDRDQPQHF.